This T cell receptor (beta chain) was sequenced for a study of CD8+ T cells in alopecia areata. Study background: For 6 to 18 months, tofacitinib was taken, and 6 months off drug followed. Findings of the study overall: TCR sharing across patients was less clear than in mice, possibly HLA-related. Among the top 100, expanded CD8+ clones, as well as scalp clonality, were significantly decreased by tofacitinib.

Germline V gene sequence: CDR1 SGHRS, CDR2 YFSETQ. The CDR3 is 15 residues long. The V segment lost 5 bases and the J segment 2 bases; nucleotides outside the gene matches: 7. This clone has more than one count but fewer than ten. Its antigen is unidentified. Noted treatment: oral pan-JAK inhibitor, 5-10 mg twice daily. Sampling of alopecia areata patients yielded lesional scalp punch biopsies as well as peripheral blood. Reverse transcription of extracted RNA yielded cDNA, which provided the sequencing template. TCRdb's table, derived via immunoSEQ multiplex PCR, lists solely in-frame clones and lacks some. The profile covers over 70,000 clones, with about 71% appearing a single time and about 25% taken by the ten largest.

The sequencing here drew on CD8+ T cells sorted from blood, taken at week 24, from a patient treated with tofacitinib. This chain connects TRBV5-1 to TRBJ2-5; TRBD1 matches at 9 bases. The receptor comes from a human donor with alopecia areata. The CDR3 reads CASRETGGWQETQYF. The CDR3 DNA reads TGCGCCAGCAGGGAAACAGGGGGCTGGCAAGAGACCCAGTACTTC.